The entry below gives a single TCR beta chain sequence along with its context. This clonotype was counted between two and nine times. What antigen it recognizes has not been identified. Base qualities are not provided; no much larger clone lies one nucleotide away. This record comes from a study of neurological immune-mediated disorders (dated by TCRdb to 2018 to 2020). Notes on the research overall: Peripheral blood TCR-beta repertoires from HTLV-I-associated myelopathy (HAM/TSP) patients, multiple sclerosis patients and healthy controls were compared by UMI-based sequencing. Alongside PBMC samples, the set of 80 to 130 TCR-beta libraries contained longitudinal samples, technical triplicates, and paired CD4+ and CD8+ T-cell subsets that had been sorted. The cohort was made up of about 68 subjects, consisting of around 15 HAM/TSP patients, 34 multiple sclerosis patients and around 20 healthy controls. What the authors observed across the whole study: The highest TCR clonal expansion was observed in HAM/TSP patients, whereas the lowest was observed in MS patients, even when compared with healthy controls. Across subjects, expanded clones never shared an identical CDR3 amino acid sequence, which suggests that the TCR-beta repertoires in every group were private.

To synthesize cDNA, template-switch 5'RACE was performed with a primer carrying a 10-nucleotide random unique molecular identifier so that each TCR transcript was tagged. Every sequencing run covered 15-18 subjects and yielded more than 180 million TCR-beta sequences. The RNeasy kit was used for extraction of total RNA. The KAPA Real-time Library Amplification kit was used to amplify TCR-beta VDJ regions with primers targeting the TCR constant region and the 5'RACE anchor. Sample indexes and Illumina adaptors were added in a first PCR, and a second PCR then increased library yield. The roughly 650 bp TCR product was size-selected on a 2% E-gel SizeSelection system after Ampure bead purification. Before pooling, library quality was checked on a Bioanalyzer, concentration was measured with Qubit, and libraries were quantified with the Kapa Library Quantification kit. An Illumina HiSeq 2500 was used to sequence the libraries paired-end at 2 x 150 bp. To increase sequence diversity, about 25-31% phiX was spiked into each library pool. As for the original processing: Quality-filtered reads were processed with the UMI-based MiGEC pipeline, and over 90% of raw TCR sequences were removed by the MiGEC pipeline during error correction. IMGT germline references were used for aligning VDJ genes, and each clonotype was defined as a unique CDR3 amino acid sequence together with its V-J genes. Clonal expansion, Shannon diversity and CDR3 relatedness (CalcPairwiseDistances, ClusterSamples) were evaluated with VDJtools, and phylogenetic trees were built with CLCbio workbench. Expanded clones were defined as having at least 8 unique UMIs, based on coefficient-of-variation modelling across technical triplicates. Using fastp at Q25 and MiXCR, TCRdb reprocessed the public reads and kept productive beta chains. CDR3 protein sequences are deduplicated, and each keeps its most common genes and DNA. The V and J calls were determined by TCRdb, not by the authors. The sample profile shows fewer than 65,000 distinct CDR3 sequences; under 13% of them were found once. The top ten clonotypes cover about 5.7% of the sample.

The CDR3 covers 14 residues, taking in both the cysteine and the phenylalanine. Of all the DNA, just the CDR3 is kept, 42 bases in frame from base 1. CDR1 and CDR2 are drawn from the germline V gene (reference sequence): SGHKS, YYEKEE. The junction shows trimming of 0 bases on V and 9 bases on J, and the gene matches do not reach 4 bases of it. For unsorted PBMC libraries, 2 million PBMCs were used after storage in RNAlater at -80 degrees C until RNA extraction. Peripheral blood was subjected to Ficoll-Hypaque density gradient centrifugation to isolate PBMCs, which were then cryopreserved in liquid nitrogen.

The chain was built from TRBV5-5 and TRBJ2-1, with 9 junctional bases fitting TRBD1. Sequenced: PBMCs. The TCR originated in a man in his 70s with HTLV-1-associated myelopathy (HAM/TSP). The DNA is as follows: TGTGCCAGCAGCTTGGACAGGGGGCCTGGTGAGCAGTTCTTC. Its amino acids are CASSLDRGPGEQFF.